Below, 9 T cell receptor beta chains from the same sample are listed, as sequenced in a study of regulatory T cells in long-lasting Graves disease. With iRepertoire HTBI primers and Arm-PCR of CDR3 regions, TCR beta libraries were built. TCRdb analysed the multiplex PCR reads with MiXCR anew, one entry per CDR3 protein. The data hold 500,000 or so distinct CDR3 sequences, with about 16% observed a single time. The sample's time point: newly diagnosed GD, antithyroid drugs for less than 3 months. Generation of the TCR library employed RNA extracted from PBMCs. In addition, the sample was reused for a study of T cells in Graves' hyperthyroidism and ophthalmopathy.

The source material was peripheral blood mononuclear cells (PBMCs), sampled at new diagnosis, from a patient treated with antithyroid drugs. Receptor source: a man in his forties with Graves disease.

This clonotype was detected ten times or more. The chain has TRBV30 and TRBJ2-1, with TRBD2 matching over 8 bases. The J segment lost 8 bases and the V segment lost 2 bases, leaving 5 bases of the junction unmatched. Germline values: CDR1 GTSNPN, CDR2 SVGIG (reference sequence). This CDR3 contains 13 residues. CDR3 sequence (DNA): TGTGCCTGGAGTTTCAGCGGGAGCGATGAGCAGTTCTTC. Its translation is CAWSFSGSDEQFF.

This clonotype was counted at least ten times. This chain uses TRBV28 with TRBJ2-5; D is uncertain. Germline CDR1 and CDR2: MDHEN and SYDVKM. The CDR3 is made up of 14 amino acids. With 6 bases removed from V and 1 base from J, the gap between germline ends came to 12 bases. The CDR3 protein is CASSPLAIQETQYF. CDR3 sequence (DNA): TGTGCCAGCAGCCCCCTGGCTATCCAAGAGACCCAGTACTTC.

The V call is TRBV6-6, the J call TRBJ2-5; possibly TRBD1 for D (6 bases). There are 14 residues in the CDR3. The germline CDR1 and CDR2 sequences are MNHNY and SVGAGI (reference sequence). The V end was cut by 0 bases, the J end by 2 bases, with 7 bases between. The CDR3 region has the DNA TGTGCCAGCAGTTACTCGGGGGCGCAAGAGACCCAGTACTTC. The encoded protein is CASSYSGAQETQYF.

CDR3 in amino acids: CASRSDRVGSDEKLFF. CDR3 in DNA: TGCGCCAGCAGATCGGACAGGGTAGGGAGCGATGAAAAACTGTTTTTT. The chain has TRBV5-1 and TRBJ1-4; 8 positions agree with TRBD1. The CDR3 spans 16 residues. Germline V gene lookup returns CDR1 SGHRS and CDR2 YFSETQ. V was pared by 5 bases and J by 6 bases, with 12 bases of the junction left unmatched. Based on the CDR3 plus reference TRBV5-1 and TRBJ1-4, the full variable domain is KAGVTQTPRYLIKTRGQQVTLSCSPISGHRSVSWYQQTPGQGLQFLFEYFSETQRNKGNFPGRFSGRQFSNSRSEMNVSTLELGDSALYLCASRSDRVGSDEKLFFGSGTQLSVL.

CDR3 amino acids: CASSRRAGGETQYF. CDR3 nucleotides: TGTGCCAGCAGCAGAAGGGCAGGGGGGGAGACCCAGTACTTC. V gene TRBV13 combines with J gene TRBJ2-5; possible D gene TRBD1, 7 bases. The CDR3 loop spans 14 amino acids. Germline assignment: CDR1 PRHDT and CDR2 FYEKMQ (reference sequence). V was pared by 5 bases and J by 5 bases, with 15 bases between.

Regarding this clonotype: A read error may explain this, as a much larger clone is one base away. Given the absence of the conserved phenylalanine or tryptophan at the CDR3 end, a read error is likely. The V gene is TRBV7-2, the J gene TRBJ2-3; D unresolved. V lost 6 bases, J lost 2 bases, and 12 bases lay in between. This CDR3 is built from 14 residues. The germline gives CDR1 SGHTA, CDR2 FQGNSA. The CDR3 region has the DNA TGTGCCAGCAGACCAGGAATACCCACAGATACGCAGTATATT. As protein: CASRPGIPTDTQYI.

This clonotype was seen ten or more times. The rearrangement links TRBV20-1 to TRBJ1-1; D is unclear. V was shortened by 0 bases and J by 0 bases, with 14 bases between the two germline ends. CDR3 length: 16 residues. The germline gives CDR1 DFQATT, CDR2 SNEGSKA (reference sequence). The CDR3 sequence is CSAREAGTVLNTEAFF. The CDR3 DNA reads as TGCAGTGCTAGAGAAGCAGGTACAGTCCTGAACACTGAAGCTTTCTTT.

The chain joins TRBV7-9 to TRBJ2-3, with 14 bases aligning to TRBD2. Trimming removed 5 bases from V and 5 bases from J; junction bases left unmatched: 6. Germline CDR1 and CDR2: SEHNR and FQNEAQ (reference sequence). The CDR3 runs to 16 residues. The CDR3 DNA follows: TGTGCCAGCAGCCCCGGGACTAGCGGGAGACGAGATACGCAGTATTTT. This gives the protein CASSPGTSGRRDTQYF.

J is TRBJ2-3 and V is TRBV20-1; D is undetermined. The CDR3 is 11 amino acids. The V end was cut by 2 bases, the J end by 4 bases, with 4 bases between. The germline V gene has CDR1 DFQATT and CDR2 SNEGSKA (reference sequence). The CDR3 DNA follows: TGCAGTGCTAGACGGTCAGATACGCAGTATTTT. Residues: CSARRSDTQYF.